The clone carrying this T cell receptor (beta chain) occurred a few times. Antigen specificity is unknown. The length of the CDR3 is 16 residues. Germline V gene sequence: CDR1 SGHNT, CDR2 YYREEE (reference sequence). The V and J ends lost 4 bases and 2 bases, in that order; junction bases with no gene match: 6. The data originate from a study of beta chain features in type 1 diabetes. Expressed TCRB transcripts were sequenced after all isolated RNA was converted to cDNA. Several million reads on average were seen across naive, central memory and regulatory T cell samples. The table came from immunoSEQ multiplex PCR; TCRdb's copy has only in-frame clones and leaves some out. The sample lists just over 600,000 clones; around 15% were seen once. Findings of the study overall: Naive, central memory and Treg TCRB repertoires appeared more alike in patients than in healthy donors.

This chain uses TRBV5-4 with TRBJ2-5; 12 bases are a match to TRBD2. The receptor comes from a young man in good health. Sample: naive CD4+ T cells from blood. The CDR3 loop is CASSTGLAGTQETQYF. The CDR3 bases are TGTGCCAGCAGCACAGGACTAGCGGGGACTCAAGAGACCCAGTACTTC.